This TCR beta chain derives from a study of technical replicates of blood from a handful of donors. Libraries were prepared by immunoSEQ multiplex PCR; TCRdb keeps only in-frame clonotypes and omits some of them. The sample carries roughly 13,000 clones, over 90% recorded once. CDR1 is MGHDK, CDR2 SYGVNS, per germline. Trimming left V 6 bases short and J 7 bases short, with 9 bases between. This CDR3 region has 11 residues. The TCR originated in a human donor in good health. The chain employs TRBV25-1 and TRBJ2-5; D unresolved. Specimen: PBMCs. This CDR3 is CASSRPGTQYF. CDR3 DNA sequence: TGTGCCAGCAGCCGCCCCGGGACCCAGTACTTC.